The clone carrying this T cell receptor beta chain was counted ten times or more. What it binds is unknown. TCR beta CDR3 amplification used RNA transcripts. HTBI primers primed a first-round RT-PCR, and a second-round multiplex PCR followed. TCRdb redid the calling of the multiplex PCR reads with MiXCR, one entry per CDR3 protein. The sample has a few hundred thousand distinct CDR3 sequences; approximately 20% are singletons. These data originate in a study of Graves' ophthalmopathy and Graves' hyperthyroidism. Across the study: Untreated patients at initial diagnosis provided peripheral blood.

Study-wide findings and caveats: A 13-signature model separated ophthalmopathy from stable hyperthyroidism, reaching 87.88% sensitivity and around 83% specificity cross-validated. Among thyroid clonotypes expanded above 0.001 frequency, most also appeared in blood.

Germline loops: CDR1 MNHNS, CDR2 SASEGT. This CDR3 comprises 13 residues. V shed 6 bases and J shed 8 bases, with 16 bases lying between them. Clinical symptoms, serum thyroxine, TRAb, thyroid ultrasound and orbital computed tomography determined diagnosis. This clonotype was obtained from a woman younger than 35 with Graves' ophthalmopathy. The sequenced sample was peripheral blood. The V call is TRBV6-1, the J call TRBJ1-2, with D maybe TRBD1 (6 bases). CDR3: CASSKGQHIGYTF. Written as DNA, the CDR3 is TGTGCCAGCAGCAAAGGACAGCACATCGGCTACACCTTC.